This entry features one T cell receptor beta chain sequence. The antigen is undetermined. V lost 6 bases to trimming and J lost 5 bases, with 10 bases between them. Looked up from germline, CDR1 is MDHEN and CDR2 is SYDVKM. The length of the CDR3 is 12 residues. Data came from immunoSEQ multiplex PCR; TCRdb stores just in-frame clones and leaves some out. In the table there are approximately 31,000 clones, about 67% of which are singletons. This record comes from a study of vaccination effects on CD4 cells after COVID-19. The wider study: After the second dose, samples were taken at median day 72.

The culture ran for nine to ten days, and then CD4+ T cells were isolated. Two-dose vaccination with either BNT162b2 or mRNA-1273 was given to the participants. Researchers swapped half the medium for IL-2 medium on both days 3 and 7. Overall study findings and caveats: Late post-vaccination samples showed marked contraction of infection- and vaccine-induced clones. Healthy vaccine recipients' vaccine-induced clones were almost all SARS-CoV-2 mono-reactive.

The chain employs TRBV28 and TRBJ1-1; no clear D gene. The receptor comes from a human donor who received a COVID-19 vaccine. Sequences were derived from CD4+ T cells from PBMCs cultured without peptide, sampled after COVID-19 vaccination. The CDR3 DNA is TGTGCCAGCAGCGTTACAAGGACTGAAGCTTTCTTT. Translating gives CASSVTRTEAFF.